The present T cell receptor beta chain was sequenced within a study of Ad26.COV2.S vaccination and SARS-CoV-2 variants. Turning to the study itself: Into the muscle, Ad26.COV2.S was dosed once or twice, 56 days apart.

The protocol was immunoSEQ multiplex PCR, while the TCRdb copy is restricted to in-frame clones and leaves out a portion. Among a few hundred thousand clones, approximately 90% were seen once, and the ten largest hold approximately 1.6%. Overall study findings and caveats: People given the vaccine had a wider spike-specific TCR breadth than placebo recipients did. Measurements of TCR breadth and depth may have given underestimates of the total T cell responses.

Germline assignment: CDR1 MDHEN and CDR2 SYDVKM. Trimming cost V 10 bases and J 5 bases; bases outside gene matches: 13. There are 15 residues in the CDR3. The sample's treatment: around 19 received Ad26.COV2.S at low or high dose, single or two shots; about 5 received placebo; per-sample allocation not given. Day 63 after the first vaccine or placebo injection was the time point for sampling. Ad26.COV2.S expressed prefusion-stabilized spike from the original Wuhan strain. Turning to this clone: Antigen specificity is unknown.

Material: peripheral blood, obtained in a trial of Ad26.COV2.S vaccine versus placebo. The sequence came from a person between 18 and 59 years old who received the Ad26.COV2.S COVID-19 vaccine or a placebo. The V call is TRBV28, the J call TRBJ2-3; TRBD2 aligns across 9 bases. Here the CDR3 reads CATPSLTSGLDTQYF. CDR3 DNA: TGTGCCACCCCCTCCCTGACTAGCGGATTAGATACGCAGTATTTT.